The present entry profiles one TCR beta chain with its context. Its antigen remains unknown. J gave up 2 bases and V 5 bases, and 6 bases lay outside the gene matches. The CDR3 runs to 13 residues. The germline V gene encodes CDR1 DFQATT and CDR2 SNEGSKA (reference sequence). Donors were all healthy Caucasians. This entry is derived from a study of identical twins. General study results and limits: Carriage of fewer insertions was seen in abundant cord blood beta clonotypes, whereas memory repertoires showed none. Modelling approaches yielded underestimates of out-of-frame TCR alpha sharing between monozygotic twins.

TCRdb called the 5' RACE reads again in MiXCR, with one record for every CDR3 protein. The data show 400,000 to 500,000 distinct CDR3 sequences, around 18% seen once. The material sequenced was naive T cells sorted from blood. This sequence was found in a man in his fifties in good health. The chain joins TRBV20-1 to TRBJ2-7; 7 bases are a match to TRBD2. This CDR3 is CSAQSGTTYEQYF. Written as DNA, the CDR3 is TGCAGTGCTCAATCCGGGACTACCTACGAGCAGTACTTC.